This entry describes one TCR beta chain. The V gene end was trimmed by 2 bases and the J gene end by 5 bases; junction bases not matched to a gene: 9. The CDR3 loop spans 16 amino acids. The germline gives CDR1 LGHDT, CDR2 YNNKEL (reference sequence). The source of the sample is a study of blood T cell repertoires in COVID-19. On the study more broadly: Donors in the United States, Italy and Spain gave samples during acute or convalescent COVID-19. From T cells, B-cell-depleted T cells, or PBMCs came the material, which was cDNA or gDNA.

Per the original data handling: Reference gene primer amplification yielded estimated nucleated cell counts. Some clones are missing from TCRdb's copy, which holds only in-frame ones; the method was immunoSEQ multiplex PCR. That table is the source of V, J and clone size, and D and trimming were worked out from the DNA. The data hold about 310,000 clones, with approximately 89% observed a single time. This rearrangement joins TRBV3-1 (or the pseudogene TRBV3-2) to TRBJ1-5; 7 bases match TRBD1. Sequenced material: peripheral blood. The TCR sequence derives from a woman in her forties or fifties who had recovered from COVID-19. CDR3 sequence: CASSQSSRGTHQPQHF. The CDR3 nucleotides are TGTGCCAGCAGCCAATCTTCCAGGGGGACCCATCAGCCCCAGCATTTT.